Each of the 12 T cell receptor beta chains below was sequenced from the same sample in a study of blood T cells in healthy people across ages. The authors ran a second PCR of roughly 6 to 12 cycles using a sample-barcoded 5' primer and a J-beta primer mix. Each CDR3 protein is one row after TCRdb ran MiXCR on the 5' RACE reads. The repertoire holds about 900,000 distinct CDR3 sequences, with 62% as singletons. The sequenced sample was blood. These receptors were obtained from a man aged 30 to 39 in good health.

The rearrangement uses TRBV5-1 and TRBJ1-5; 9 bases line up with TRBD1. The CDR3 covers 14 residues. V was pared by 4 bases and J by 8 bases, with 7 bases of the junction left unmatched. Per the germline V gene, CDR1 is SGHRS and CDR2 is YFSETQ. The CDR3, as DNA: TGCGCCAGCAGCACTGGACAGGGGCATGAGCCCCAGCATTTT. It translates to CASSTGQGHEPQHF.

V gene TRBV10-3 combines with J gene TRBJ1-2, with D tentatively TRBD1 (6 bases). Trimming removed 5 bases at V and 1 base at J, with 17 bases between. The CDR3 extends over 16 amino acids. The germline V gene encodes CDR1 ENHRY and CDR2 SYGVKD. The chain's CDR3 is CAISPSNRAGNYGYTF. DNA of the CDR3: TGTGCCATCAGTCCCTCAAACAGGGCGGGTAACTATGGCTACACCTTC.

In its sample, this clonotype was seen a few times. The rearrangement uses TRBV28 and TRBJ2-7, with 10 positions matching TRBD1. The end of the DNA fits TRBJ2-4 better, so the J call may be wrong. CDR3 length equals 14 residues. Looked up from germline, CDR1 is MDHEN and CDR2 is SYDVKM. The CDR3 here is CASSPDRGLNIQYF. For the CDR3, the DNA is TGTGCCAGCAGCCCAGACAGGGGGCTAAACATTCAGTACTTC.

About this clonotype itself: A much larger clone lies a single base off, so this may be a read error. The V gene is TRBV12-3 or TRBV12-4, the J gene TRBJ2-7; 8 bases fit TRBD1. CDR3 length equals 15 residues. Trimming at V came to 3 bases and at J to 4 bases, leaving 8 bases not matched to a gene. The CDR3 reads CASSFPRQGLYEQYF. CDR3 bases: TGTGCCAGCAGTTTTCCCAGACAGGGGCTTTACGAGCAGTACTTC.

The sample holds a few counts of this clonotype. The rearrangement links TRBV3-1 to TRBJ2-3, with D perhaps matching TRBD1 (5 bases). This CDR3 region has 14 residues. V was shortened by 2 bases and J by 2 bases, with 8 bases between the two germline ends. In germline, CDR1 is LGHDT, CDR2 YNNKEL (reference sequence). The CDR3 spells CASSQLRATDTQYF. CDR3 nucleotides: TGTGCCAGCAGCCAACTCAGGGCCACAGATACGCAGTATTTT.

This rearrangement joins TRBV27 to TRBJ1-2; 9 bases are a match to TRBD1. The germline V gene encodes CDR1 MNHEY and CDR2 SMNVEV (reference sequence). V shed 4 bases, J shed 4 bases, and the junction held 7 bases outside the gene matches. This CDR3 spans 15 amino acids. CDR3 in DNA: TGTGCCAGCAGTTCTACGGACAGGGGATTCTATGGCTACACCTTC. Translated: CASSSTDRGFYGYTF.

This clonotype was counted between two and nine times. V is TRBV7-2 and J is TRBJ1-1, with D possibly matching TRBD1 (5 bases). V gave up 1 base and J gave up 1 base, with 10 bases separating them. This CDR3 comprises 15 residues. The germline gives CDR1 SGHTA, CDR2 FQGNSA. The DNA of the CDR3 is TGTGCCAGCAGCTTAGGATCGAGGGGGAACACTGAAGCTTTCTTT. Translating gives CASSLGSRGNTEAFF.

The genes are TRBV12-3 or TRBV12-4 and TRBJ2-4; tentative D call: TRBD1 (5 bases). The DNA matches TRBJ2-5 better at its end, which makes the J call doubtful. The CDR3 length is 14 residues. CDR3 sequence reads: CASSSIARGETQYF. In nucleotides, the CDR3 is TGTGCCAGCAGTTCAATCGCTAGGGGCGAGACCCAGTACTTC.

The genes are TRBV9 and TRBJ2-1, with D possibly matching TRBD2 (6 bases). The CDR3 contains 13 residues. V lost 0 bases, J lost 8 bases, and 9 bases lay in between. From germline, CDR1 is SGDLS and CDR2 YYNGEE. The CDR3 region is CASSVAGVYEQFF. In DNA form, the CDR3 reads TGTGCCAGCAGCGTAGCGGGGGTTTATGAGCAGTTCTTC.

This rearrangement joins TRBV10-3 to TRBJ2-3, with D perhaps TRBD2 (6 bases). There are 14 residues in the CDR3. The V gene lost 6 bases and the J gene lost 2 bases, with 12 bases spanning the gap. CDR1 is ENHRY, CDR2 SYGVKD, per germline. CDR3 loop: CAIRQGLVTDTQYF. Written as DNA, the CDR3 is TGTGCCATCAGGCAGGGACTGGTCACAGATACGCAGTATTTT.

The chain uses TRBV6-5 and TRBJ2-3; 8 bases line up with TRBD2. With 8 bases clipped from V and 4 bases from J, the junction kept 8 bases outside the gene matches. Germline V lookup: CDR1 MNHEY, CDR2 SVGAGI. The CDR3 spans 14 residues. CDR3 DNA sequence: TGTGCCAGCGATCCAACGGGGGGGTCAGATACGCAGTATTTT. Amino acids: CASDPTGGSDTQYF.

DNA for the CDR3: TGCAGCGTTGAAGAGACAGGGGGCACGGACATACCCTACGAGCAGTACTTC. It specifies CSVEETGGTDIPYEQYF. The chain carries TRBV29-1 and TRBJ2-7; 10 bases fit TRBD1. The trim removed 0 bases at V and 2 bases at J, leaving 10 bases unmatched. Germline V gene data show CDR1 as SQVTM and CDR2 as ANQGSEA. The CDR3 consists of 17 residues.